Included here is one T cell receptor beta chain sequence, with context. The antigen is unknown. The CDR3 is 14 amino acids. Looked up from germline, CDR1 is SNHLY and CDR2 is FYNNEI. The V and J ends lost 6 bases and 2 bases respectively, with 13 bases between them. This entry is derived from a study of T cell responses to AZD1222 COVID-19 vaccine. Study results and limitations: Dominant CD4 TCR responses targeted spike regions 160-218 and 743-854. After two AZD1222 doses, spike-specific TCR breadth and depth rose versus day 0. Nearly half of unique spike-specific TCRs reportedly avoided B.1.351 and B.1.1.7 mutated regions. Donors were chiefly white British, with a greater number of females, and clonal diversity was perhaps underestimated.

The method was immunoSEQ multiplex PCR; TCRdb's version includes in-frame clones alone and lacks a portion of them. In the table there are more than 60,000 clones, 84% of which are singletons. The TCR comes from an adult in good health. Sequencing used peripheral blood, obtained on day 0 of AZD1222 vaccination. The gene calls are TRBV2 and TRBJ1-2, with D perhaps matching TRBD1 (5 bases). CDR3 amino acids: CASSKTVLNYGYTF. The CDR3, as DNA: TGTGCCAGCAGCAAGACAGTGTTAAACTATGGCTACACCTTC.